The present T cell receptor (beta chain) was sequenced within a study of OX40 agonist ivuxolimab in advanced cancers. Germline V lookup: CDR1 SGHRS, CDR2 YFSETQ. Trimming took 2 bases from V and 5 from J; bases not matched to a gene: 5. The CDR3 sequence is 15 residues long. Sequencing was performed with immunoSEQ multiplex PCR; in TCRdb, only in-frame clones are kept and a portion is missing. Counted here are about 33,000 clones, about 80% occurring once; the ten biggest clones make up 20% to 25%. Sequencing was performed on CD4+ or CD8+ T cells sorted from blood, taken in a trial of the OX40 agonist ivuxolimab. This receptor was obtained from an adult with an advanced solid tumor such as melanoma, head and neck, liver or kidney cancer. The genes are TRBV5-1 and TRBJ2-5; 11 bases agree with TRBD1. The CDR3 sequence is CASSFRTGGAETQYF. CDR3 in DNA: TGCGCCAGCAGCTTTCGGACAGGGGGCGCCGAGACCCAGTACTTC.